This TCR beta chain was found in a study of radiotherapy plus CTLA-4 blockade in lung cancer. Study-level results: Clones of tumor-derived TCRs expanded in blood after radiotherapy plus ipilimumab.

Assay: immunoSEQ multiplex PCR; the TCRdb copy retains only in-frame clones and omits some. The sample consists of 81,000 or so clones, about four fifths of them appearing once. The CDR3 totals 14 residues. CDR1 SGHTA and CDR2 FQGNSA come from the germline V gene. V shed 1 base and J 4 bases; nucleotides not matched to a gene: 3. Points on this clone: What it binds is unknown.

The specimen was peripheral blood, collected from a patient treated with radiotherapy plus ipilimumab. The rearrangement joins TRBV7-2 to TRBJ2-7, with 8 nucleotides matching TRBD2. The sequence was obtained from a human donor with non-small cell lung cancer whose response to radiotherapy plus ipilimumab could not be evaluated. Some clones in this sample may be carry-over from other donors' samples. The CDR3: CASSLEASGYEQYF. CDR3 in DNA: TGTGCCAGCAGCTTAGAGGCTAGCGGGTACGAGCAGTACTTC.